The clone carrying this TCR beta chain turned up a few times. What it binds is not known. This entry belongs to a study of somatic mutations in cytotoxic T cells in rheumatoid arthritis. Whole-study context: Patient blood (around 30 ml EDTA) was taken immediately after diagnosis and before treatment. Flow sorting at nearly 100% purity was applied to some V beta antibody-stained T-cell populations, which included V beta1+ cells sequenced for TCRB.

Generated by immunoSEQ multiplex PCR, the TCRdb table keeps only in-frame clones and is missing some. The sample contains around 16,000 clones, more than 70% of which appear only once. CDR3 length: 16 amino acids. Germline assignment: CDR1 MGHDK and CDR2 SYGVNS. V was clipped by 5 bases and J by 0 bases, with 14 bases between them. General study points: Statistically, CD8+ T-cell clonality was not significantly distinct between individuals with rheumatoid arthritis and age-matched healthy controls. Within 8 of 65 patients, the single biggest CD8+ clone made up more than 20% of CD8+ cells.

The sequenced material came from CD8+ T cells sorted from blood. The receptor was derived from an adult with rheumatoid arthritis. V usage is TRBV25-1 and J usage is TRBJ1-3; tentatively, D is TRBD1 (6 bases). The chain's CDR3 is CASSPPQGSSGNTIYF. The DNA for the CDR3 is TGTGCCAGCAGTCCCCCACAGGGCAGCTCTGGAAACACCATATATTTT.